This TCR beta chain was profiled in a study of cytomegalovirus exposure and HLA in healthy donors. Regarding the study as a whole: One later analysis, an examination of the 120 or so validation repertoires, found that first-cohort TCR clusters tended to co-occur in them. The classifier reportedly diagnosed cytomegalovirus status with high sensitivity and specificity. Researchers counted around 170 TCR beta chains as cytomegalovirus-associated. The CMV antigen specificity of three CMV-associated chains was confirmed through in vitro analysis.

Germline CDR1 is MNHEY and CDR2 is SMNVEV (reference sequence). The CDR3 length is 14 residues. Trimming took 3 bases from V and 7 from J, leaving 14 bases between them. Sequencing was performed with immunoSEQ multiplex PCR; in TCRdb, only in-frame clones are kept and a portion is missing. Seen here are 90,000 to 140,000 clones, approximately 86% observed once, and the top ten hold over 3%. A few counts support this clone. The antigen is unknown. The chain employs TRBV27 and TRBJ2-3; the D is unclear. The clonotype originates from a woman aged 18-29 years in good health and CMV-seropositive. Input material: PBMCs. The CDR3 DNA follows: TGTGCCAGCAGTTTTACGCCCGAGCGCAATACGCAGTATTTT. Translating it yields CASSFTPERNTQYF.